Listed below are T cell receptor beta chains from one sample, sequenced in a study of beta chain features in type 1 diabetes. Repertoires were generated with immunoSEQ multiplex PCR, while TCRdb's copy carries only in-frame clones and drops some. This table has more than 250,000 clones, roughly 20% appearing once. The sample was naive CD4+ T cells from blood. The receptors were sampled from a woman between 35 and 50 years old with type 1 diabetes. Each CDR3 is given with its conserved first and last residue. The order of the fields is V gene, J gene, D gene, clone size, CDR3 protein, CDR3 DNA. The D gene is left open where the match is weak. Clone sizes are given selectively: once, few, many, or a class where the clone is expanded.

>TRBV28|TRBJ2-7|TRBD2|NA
CASSFFGTSGSYEQYF
TGTGCCAGCAGTTTCTTTGGGACTAGCGGGAGTTACGAGCAGTACTTC
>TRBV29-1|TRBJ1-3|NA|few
CSVLTGLHSGNTIYF
TGCAGCGTGCTAACAGGGCTGCACTCTGGAAACACCATATATTTT
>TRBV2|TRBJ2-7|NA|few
CASSPGGGVYEQYF
TGTGCCAGCAGCCCCGGCGGAGGGGTGTACGAGCAGTACTTC
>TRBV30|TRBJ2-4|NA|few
CAFPRAKNIQYF
TGTGCCTTTCCGAGGGCCAAAAACATTCAGTACTTC
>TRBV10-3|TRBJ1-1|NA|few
CAISEEGRGEAFF
TGTGCCATCAGTGAGGAAGGACGGGGTGAAGCTTTCTTT
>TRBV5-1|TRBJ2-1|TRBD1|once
CASSGRQGSSYNEQFF
TGCGCCAGCAGCGGACGACAGGGGAGCTCCTACAATGAGCAGTTCTTC
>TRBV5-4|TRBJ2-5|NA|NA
CASSQPGLQETQYF
TGTGCCAGCAGCCAGCCGGGACTCCAAGAGACCCAGTACTTC
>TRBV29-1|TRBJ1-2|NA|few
CSVRTENYGYTF
TGCAGCGTTCGGACAGAGAACTATGGCTACACCTTC
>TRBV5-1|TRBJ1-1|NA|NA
CASSLTGSHTEAFF
TGCGCCAGCAGTCTAACAGGGTCGCACACTGAAGCTTTCTTT
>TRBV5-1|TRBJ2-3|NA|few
CASSLDYPRTDTQYF
TGCGCCAGCAGCTTGGACTATCCCCGCACAGATACGCAGTATTTT
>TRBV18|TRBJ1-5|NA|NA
CASSGTGPGSNQPQHF
TGTGCCAGCTCAGGTACAGGGCCGGGAAGCAATCAGCCCCAGCATTTT